These 19 T cell receptor beta chains were sequenced from one sample in a study of blood T cell repertoires in COVID-19. Assay: immunoSEQ multiplex PCR; the TCRdb copy retains only in-frame clones and omits some. The sample contains around 100,000 clones, around four fifths of which appear only once. Sequencing was done on a sample of peripheral blood. These receptors originate from a man over 45 with active or convalescent COVID-19.

This clone was seen just once. The V call is TRBV24-1, the J call TRBJ2-1, with 13 bases matching TRBD2. Germline loops: CDR1 KGHDR, CDR2 SFDVKD. This CDR3 has 17 residues. The J segment lost 8 bases and the V segment lost 1 base, leaving 7 bases of the junction unmatched. CDR3 DNA sequence: TGTGCCACCAGTGATTTCTCGGGGACTAGCGGGACGGATGAGCAGTTCTTC. It specifies CATSDFSGTSGTDEQFF.

This chain uses TRBV4-2 with TRBJ2-7; 9 bases align to TRBD2. V lost 0 bases to trimming and J lost 7 bases; unmatched junction nucleotides: 13. Germline V gives CDR1 LGHNA, CDR2 YNFKEQ. CDR3 size: 17 residues. Here the CDR3 reads CASSQDLAGAFMGEQYF. The CDR3 nucleotides are TGTGCCAGCAGCCAAGATTTAGCGGGAGCCTTTATGGGGGAGCAGTACTTC.

V gene TRBV15 combines with J gene TRBJ1-4, with TRBD1 as a possible D gene (5 bases). The germline CDR1 and CDR2 sequences are LNHNV and YYDKDF (reference sequence). The CDR3 extends over 15 amino acids. V lost 1 base and J lost 7, with 13 bases in between. The CDR3 DNA reads as TGTGCCACCAGCAGAGGACCCGGGGGTGCTGAAAAACTGTTTTTT. This gives the protein CATSRGPGGAEKLFF.

The gene calls are TRBV19 and TRBJ2-2; possibly TRBD1 for D (6 bases). Trimming removed 5 bases from V and 0 bases from J, with 10 bases in between. CDR1 is LNHDA and CDR2 is SQIVND in the germline V gene (reference sequence). The CDR3 has 15 residues. This chain's CDR3 is CASSGTFANTGELFF. In DNA, the CDR3 is TGTGCCAGTAGTGGGACATTTGCGAACACCGGGGAGCTGTTTTTT.

This clone was observed a few times. The genes are TRBV30 and TRBJ2-3; D is uncertain. Looked up from germline, CDR1 is GTSNPN and CDR2 is SVGIG (reference sequence). The CDR3 consists of 15 residues. The V and J ends lost 1 base and 1 base respectively, with 12 bases between them. CDR3 coding DNA: TGTGCCTGGAGTGACCCCGGTGGAGGCACAGATACGCAGTATTTT. Protein: CAWSDPGGGTDTQYF.

The rearrangement joins TRBV7-6 to TRBJ2-7; 9 bases match TRBD2. Germline V lookup: CDR1 SGHVS, CDR2 FNYEAQ. The CDR3 is 15 amino acids. V shed 7 bases and J 0 bases; nucleotides not matched to a gene: 7. CDR3 sequence reads: CASTELAGTSYEQYF. Written as DNA, the CDR3 is TGTGCCAGCACGGAGCTAGCGGGGACCTCCTACGAGCAGTACTTC.

The chain carries TRBV27 and TRBJ2-1, with D uncertain. Trimming stripped 2 bases from V and 0 bases from J, with 8 bases between. The length of the CDR3 is 15 residues. Germline-derived CDR1 and CDR2 are MNHEY and SMNVEV (reference sequence). The CDR3 coding sequence is TGTGCCAGCAGTTTAGAGTACAGCTCCTACAATGAGCAGTTCTTC. Residues: CASSLEYSSYNEQFF.

This chain links TRBV12-1 with TRBJ2-5; the table's D call, TRBD2, was not checked against the DNA. TRBV12-1 is described as a pseudogene. There are 16 residues in the CDR3. The CDR3, as DNA: TGTGCCAGCAGCTTTGCCCAGGGACTAGCTGCAGAGACCCAGTACTTC. Protein: CASSFAQGLAAETQYF.

This sequence joins TRBV5-1 and TRBJ2-1; D is unresolved. The length of the CDR3 is 15 residues. Germline CDR1 reads SGHRS; CDR2 reads YFSETQ. Deletions cut 3 bases from V and 8 bases from J, with 18 bases between. CDR3 residues: CASSSQTPAFDEQFF. Written as DNA, the CDR3 is TGCGCCAGCAGCTCACAGACCCCAGCTTTCGATGAGCAGTTCTTC.

CDR3 bases: TGTGCCATCAGTGCTCAGGGGGCGGACACTGAAGCTTTCTTT. It is translated as CAISAQGADTEAFF. The V gene is TRBV10-3, the J gene TRBJ1-1; 8 positions agree with TRBD1. CDR3 length equals 14 residues. The germline CDR1 and CDR2 sequences are ENHRY and SYGVKD. The V gene end was trimmed by 4 bases and the J gene end by 3 bases; junction bases not matched to a gene: 4.

This clone appeared a single time. The V call is TRBV2, the J call TRBJ2-1; D is unclear. Deletions cut 1 base from V and 10 bases from J, with 17 bases between. Germline V lookup: CDR1 SNHLY, CDR2 FYNNEI. The CDR3 sequence is 15 residues long. CDR3 amino acids: CASSEDRGSLEEQFF. CDR3 DNA: TGTGCCAGCAGTGAAGATCGAGGTAGCCTAGAGGAGCAGTTCTTC.

The CDR3: CATSDGGTANIQYF. DNA of the CDR3: TGTGCCACCAGTGATGGGGGGACAGCAAACATTCAGTACTTC. This sequence joins TRBV24-1 and TRBJ2-4; tentatively, D is TRBD1 (7 bases). Trimming cost V 3 bases and J 6 bases, with 11 bases left between them. The germline gives CDR1 KGHDR, CDR2 SFDVKD. This CDR3 contains 14 residues.

The chain employs TRBV10-1 and TRBJ1-5; 7 bases line up with TRBD1. Germline loops: CDR1 WNHNN, CDR2 SYGVQD (reference sequence). This CDR3 spans 15 amino acids. Unmatched junction bases numbered 7, after V lost 6 bases and J lost 2 bases. CDR3 sequence: CASRGKDRGNQPQHF. The CDR3 nucleotides are TGCGCCAGCAGGGGAAAAGACAGGGGCAATCAGCCCCAGCATTTT.

A word on this clone: At one of its ends the junction is not consistent with the germline gene, which may arise from a read error. This chain connects TRBV30 to TRBJ2-5, with 9 nucleotides matching TRBD1. CDR1 is GTSNPN and CDR2 is SVGIG in the germline V gene (reference sequence). The CDR3 runs to 13 residues. CDR3 sequence reads: CAWMYRGQVTQYF. The CDR3 DNA reads TGTGCCTGGATGTACAGGGGGCAAGTGACCCAGTACTTC.

This clone was counted once. The J gene is TRBJ2-1, the V gene TRBV2; D may be TRBD2 (5 bases). V was shortened by 2 bases and J by 1 base, with 9 bases between the two germline ends. The CDR3 totals 15 residues. Germline-derived CDR1 and CDR2 are SNHLY and FYNNEI. This CDR3 is CASSEHRLSYNEQFF. DNA for the CDR3: TGTGCCAGCAGTGAACATAGACTATCCTACAATGAGCAGTTCTTC.

V usage is TRBV19 and J usage is TRBJ2-2; 7 bases are shared with TRBD2. This CDR3 is 16 amino acids long. Germline assignment: CDR1 LNHDA and CDR2 SQIVND (reference sequence). J was trimmed by 3 bases and V by 5 bases; bases with no gene match: 9. The CDR3 DNA reads TGTGCCAGTAGTGGCGGGAGTGGTTTGGACACCGGGGAGCTGTTTTTT. It yields the protein CASSGGSGLDTGELFF.

The chain couples TRBV5-1 to TRBJ2-3; D may be TRBD2 (6 bases). V lost 0 bases and J 2 bases, leaving 13 bases between the germline ends. The CDR3 is 16 amino acids. Germline V gives CDR1 SGHRS, CDR2 YFSETQ. This chain's CDR3 is CASSLAASVYTDTQYF. Here the CDR3 DNA reads TGCGCCAGCAGCTTGGCGGCTAGCGTATACACAGATACGCAGTATTTT.

A word on this clone: The sample contains more than one DNA sequence encoding this CDR3. V is TRBV5-1 and J is TRBJ1-5; the match to TRBD1 covers 9 bases. The CDR3 is 15 residues long. Trimming at V came to 0 bases and at J to 6 bases, leaving 4 bases not matched to a gene. CDR1 and CDR2 (germline): SGHRS, YFSETQ. CDR3 loop: CASSLAGQGSQPQHF. CDR3 DNA: TGCGCCAGCAGCTTGGCCGGACAGGGGAGTCAGCCCCAGCATTTT.

The DNA of the CDR3 is TGTGCCAGCAGCTTTGGACTAGCGGGATTGGTTGGGGAAGAGACCCAGTACTTC. The encoded protein is CASSFGLAGLVGEETQYF. This chain joins TRBV9 and TRBJ2-5; the match to TRBD2 covers 12 bases. CDR1 is SGDLS, CDR2 YYNGEE, per germline. The CDR3 sequence is 18 residues long. V was pared by 4 bases and J by 3 bases, with 13 bases of the junction left unmatched. Using reference TRBV9 and TRBJ2-5 for the parts outside the CDR3, the full variable domain is DSGVTQTPKHLITATGQRVTLRCSPRSGDLSVYWYQQSLDQGLQFLIQYYNGEERAKGNILERFSAQQFPDLHSELNLSSLELGDSALYFCASSFGLAGLVGEETQYFGPGTRLLVL.